The 5 T cell receptor beta chains reported below all come from one sample, sequenced in a study of T cells in Graves' hyperthyroidism and ophthalmopathy (dated 2019 in TCRdb). Library generation was performed with multiplex PCR. Sequencing took place on an Illumina HiSeq 2000. The TCR beta CDR3 regions were amplified from the RNA transcripts. The first round of RT-PCR for the TCR CDR3 was performed with the HTBI primer set and the Qiagen OneStep RT-PCR kit. The public sequencing data were trimmed at Q25 with fastp and processed into clonotypes with MiXCR by TCRdb, which kept only in-frame beta chains. Each CDR3 protein appears once, grouped with its most common genes and DNA. The sample table lists some 800,000 distinct CDR3 sequences, over 35% of them with a count of one. The ten largest make up over 8% of the sample. The source material was blood. The receptors stem from a man in his late teens or twenties with Graves' hyperthyroidism.

This clonotype has only a few counts. The V gene is TRBV6-1, the J gene TRBJ1-2; D not certain. The V gene's germline CDR1 is MNHNS and CDR2 SASEGT. V was shortened by 1 base and J by 5 bases, with 8 bases between the two germline ends. This CDR3 spans 13 amino acids. Written as DNA, the CDR3 is TGTGCCAGCAGTGAAGTCTCTGAATATGGCTACACCTTC. Translated: CASSEVSEYGYTF.

On this clonotype: The junction departs from the called germline gene at one end, perhaps through a read error. The J gene is TRBJ1-5, the V gene TRBV10-3; TRBD1 aligns across 9 bases. The CDR3 has 16 amino acids. The V gene's germline CDR1 is ENHRY and CDR2 SYGVKD. Written as DNA, the CDR3 is TGTGCCAGCAGTGTTATACAGGGGGCGAGCAATCAGCCCCGGCATTTT. This sequence encodes CASSVIQGASNQPRHF.

V and J are TRBV6-5 and TRBJ1-1; a weak D match, TRBD1 (5 bases). In germline, CDR1 is MNHEY, CDR2 SVGAGI. V was cut by 8 bases and J by 3 bases, with 13 bases left in between. The CDR3 totals 13 residues. The CDR3: CASGRVRDTEAFF. The CDR3 coding sequence is TGTGCCAGCGGCAGGGTAAGGGACACTGAAGCTTTCTTT.

This clonotype was counted many times. The chain combines TRBV25-1 with TRBJ1-1, with D unclear. From germline, CDR1 is MGHDK and CDR2 SYGVNS. The CDR3 runs to 14 residues. The V and J ends lost 4 bases and 4 bases respectively, with 13 bases between them. CDR3 sequence reads: CASSVEGRATEAFF. In DNA form, the CDR3 reads TGTGCCAGCAGTGTTGAGGGAAGGGCCACTGAAGCTTTCTTT.

Concerning this clonotype itself: A read error may account for a junction end that differs from germline. V gene TRBV10-3 combines with J gene TRBJ2-5; 7 positions match TRBD1. This CDR3 spans 15 amino acids. Germline V gene lookup returns CDR1 ENHRY and CDR2 SYGVKD. CDR3 bases: TGTGCCAGCACCAAAGAGCAGGGGGATCAAGGGACCCAGTACTTC. As protein: CASTKEQGDQGTQYF.